What follows are 26 T cell receptor beta chains derived from one specimen sequenced in a study of cytomegalovirus exposure and HLA in healthy donors. The PCR was carried out with 60 Vbeta primers and 13 Jbeta primers. Clones were sequenced by immunoSEQ multiplex PCR, and TCRdb holds only the in-frame ones, with some missing. The table has some 190,000 clones, 60% to 80% seen once. Sequenced material: PBMCs. These receptors all stem from a woman between 18 and 30 years old in good health and CMV-seronegative.

The chain combines TRBV6-5 with TRBJ2-2; tentatively, D is TRBD1 (5 bases). This CDR3 region has 15 residues. CDR1 is MNHEY, CDR2 SVGAGI, per germline. Trimming pared 2 bases from V and 6 bases from J, leaving 13 bases between. The CDR3 loop is CASSYGAGLAGELFF. The CDR3 region has the DNA TGTGCCAGCAGTTACGGGGCAGGCCTAGCCGGGGAGCTGTTTTTT.

The rearrangement uses TRBV2 and TRBJ1-1; no firm D call. Germline V lookup: CDR1 SNHLY, CDR2 FYNNEI. V lost 6 bases to trimming and J lost 0 bases, with 8 bases between them. This CDR3 is built from 13 residues. The CDR3 loop reads CASREEMNTEAFF. CDR3 coding DNA: TGTGCCAGCAGGGAGGAGATGAACACTGAAGCTTTCTTT.

This clone appeared a single time. V usage is TRBV15 and J usage is TRBJ2-3, with 7 bases lining up with TRBD2. Trimming took 6 bases from V and 6 from J; bases not matched to a gene: 9. CDR1 and CDR2 from the germline V gene are LNHNV and YYDKDF (reference sequence). There are 14 residues in the CDR3. CDR3: CATSRPLAADTQYF. Here the CDR3 DNA reads TGTGCCACCAGTAGACCCCTAGCGGCGGATACGCAGTATTTT.

The chain carries TRBV11-3 and TRBJ2-2; weak D call: TRBD2 (5 bases). The V end was cut by 4 bases, the J end by 2 bases, with 8 bases between. Germline CDR1 and CDR2: SGHNT and YENEEA. This CDR3 contains 14 residues. CDR3 in DNA: TGTGCCAGCAGCTCCAGGACTAACACCGGGGAGCTGTTTTTT. It codes for CASSSRTNTGELFF.

Only a few counts were recorded for this clone. The chain joins TRBV19 to TRBJ2-2; D remains ambiguous. The CDR3 totals 14 residues. Trimming pared 3 bases from V and 1 base from J, leaving 6 bases between. Germline values: CDR1 LNHDA, CDR2 SQIVND (reference sequence). CDR3 sequence: CASSINRNTGELFF. Written as DNA, the CDR3 is TGTGCCAGTAGTATTAACAGGAACACCGGGGAGCTGTTTTTT.

The chain links TRBV4-1 to TRBJ2-5; D ambiguous. Trimming removed 2 bases from V and 2 bases from J, with 15 bases in between. CDR1 is MGHRA, CDR2 YSYEKL, per germline. The CDR3 extends over 16 amino acids. The DNA for the CDR3 is TGCGCCAGCAGCCAACAATCTTTCACAGATCAAGAGACCCAGTACTTC. This sequence encodes CASSQQSFTDQETQYF.

The chain has TRBV28 and TRBJ1-2; D is ambiguous. Germline lookup yields CDR1 MDHEN and CDR2 SYDVKM. The CDR3 extends over 12 amino acids. The germline V and J ends were trimmed by 4 bases and 9 bases, with 12 bases remaining between them. The chain's CDR3 is CASSSTRQSYTF. For the CDR3, the DNA is TGTGCCAGCAGTTCGACCAGGCAAAGCTACACCTTC.

The genes are TRBV7-6 and TRBJ1-4, with 9 bases identical to TRBD1. This CDR3 is built from 15 residues. The V and J ends lost 5 bases and 7 bases, in that order; junction bases with no gene match: 8. Germline CDR1 reads SGHVS; CDR2 reads FNYEAQ. For the CDR3, the DNA is TGTGCCAGCAGCAAAACCGGGACAGGGTTTGAAAAACTGTTTTTT. It translates to CASSKTGTGFEKLFF.

The chain couples TRBV5-6 to TRBJ1-4; no reliable D call. V was pared by 4 bases and J by 8 bases, with 15 bases between. Germline loops: CDR1 SGHDT, CDR2 YYEEEE. The CDR3 contains 14 residues. CDR3 loop: CASSLRSLPEKLFF. The CDR3 DNA follows: TGTGCCAGCAGCCTAAGGAGTTTACCCGAAAAACTGTTTTTT. Drawing the rest from reference TRBV5-6 and TRBJ1-4, the complete variable domain is DAGVTQSPTHLIKTRGQQVTLRCSPKSGHDTVSWYQQALGQGPQFIFQYYEEEERQRGNFPDRFSGHQFPNYSSELNVNALLLGDSALYLCASSLRSLPEKLFFGSGTQLSVL.

This chain connects TRBV5-5 to TRBJ1-5; TRBD1 matches at 7 bases. This CDR3 is 14 amino acids long. Per germline, CDR1 SGHKS and CDR2 YYEKEE (reference sequence). The trim removed 2 bases at V and 3 bases at J, leaving 2 bases unmatched. CDR3 residues: CASSFTGDNQPQHF. CDR3 bases: TGTGCCAGCAGCTTTACAGGGGACAATCAGCCCCAGCATTTT. Filled out from reference TRBV5-5 and TRBJ1-5, the complete variable domain reads DAGVTQSPTHLIKTRGQQVTLRCSPISGHKSVSWYQQVLGQGPQFIFQYYEKEERGRGNFPDRFSARQFPNYSSELNVNALLLGDSALYLCASSFTGDNQPQHFGDGTRLSIL.

The V gene is TRBV13, the J gene TRBJ1-6, with D maybe TRBD1 (5 bases). V lost 1 base and J lost 11, with 15 bases in between. CDR3 length: 15 residues. CDR1 is PRHDT and CDR2 is FYEKMQ in the germline V gene (reference sequence). The CDR3 sequence: CASSLDGQSQTPLHF. As DNA, the CDR3 is TGTGCCAGCAGCTTAGACGGACAATCACAAACACCCCTCCACTTT.

The chain employs TRBV7-9 and TRBJ2-1; TRBD2 might be the D (6 bases). In germline, CDR1 is SEHNR, CDR2 FQNEAQ (reference sequence). Trimming removed 5 bases from V and 1 base from J, with 18 bases in between. CDR3 length equals 17 residues. The CDR3 sequence is CASSPSGRGVSYNEQFF. As DNA, the CDR3 is TGTGCCAGCAGCCCAAGTGGACGCGGGGTATCCTACAATGAGCAGTTCTTC. The full variable domain, its missing parts supplied by reference TRBV7-9 and TRBJ2-1, is DTGVSQNPRHKITKRGQNVTFRCDPISEHNRLYWYRQTLGQGPEFLTYFQNEAQLEKSRLLSDRFSAERPKGSFSTLEIQRTEQGDSAMYLCASSPSGRGVSYNEQFFGPGTRLTVL.

In this sample, this clone turned up a few times. The CDR3 spells CASSSDREVNYGYTF. CDR3 nucleotides: TGCGCCAGCAGCTCAGACAGGGAGGTGAACTATGGCTACACCTTC. This chain joins TRBV5-1 and TRBJ1-2; 7 positions match TRBD1. The germline V gene has CDR1 SGHRS and CDR2 YFSETQ. V lost 3 bases and J lost 2; bases outside the gene matches: 7. The CDR3 totals 15 residues.

The CDR3 here is CASSLTQGGDTQYF. CDR3 DNA sequence: TGTGCCAGCAGTTTAACCCAGGGAGGAGATACGCAGTATTTT. The rearrangement links TRBV28 to TRBJ2-3; TRBD2 is a possible D gene (6 bases). Germline values: CDR1 MDHEN, CDR2 SYDVKM. Trimming pared 2 bases from V and 5 bases from J, leaving 11 bases between. The CDR3 has 14 amino acids. The full variable domain, in which reference TRBV28 and TRBJ2-3 provide the parts outside the CDR3, is DVKVTQSSRYLVKRTGEKVFLECVQDMDHENMFWYRQDPGLGLRLIYFSYDVKMKEKGDIPEGYSVSREKKERFSLILESASTNQTSMYLCASSLTQGGDTQYFGPGTRLTVL.

V is TRBV6-5 and J is TRBJ1-2, with TRBD1 matching 11 bases. The length of the CDR3 is 15 residues. Trimming took 5 bases from V and 5 from J; bases not matched to a gene: 7. The V gene's germline CDR1 is MNHEY and CDR2 SVGAGI. As DNA, the CDR3 is TGTGCCAGCAGTCCAAGGACAGGGGGCGCGTATGGCTACACCTTC. Translation gives CASSPRTGGAYGYTF.

This chain links TRBV7-9 with TRBJ1-2, with D unresolved. Germline V gene sequence: CDR1 SEHNR, CDR2 FQNEAQ (reference sequence). This CDR3 spans 17 amino acids. V lost 4 bases, J lost 0 bases, and 18 bases lay in between. DNA of the CDR3: TGTGCCAGCAGCTGGAAAGGGAGCACGCTCGCTAACTATGGCTACACCTTC. It is translated as CASSWKGSTLANYGYTF. Full variable domain (rest looked up from reference TRBV7-9 and TRBJ1-2): DTGVSQNPRHKITKRGQNVTFRCDPISEHNRLYWYRQTLGQGPEFLTYFQNEAQLEKSRLLSDRFSAERPKGSFSTLEIQRTEQGDSAMYLCASSWKGSTLANYGYTFGSGTRLTVV.

This clone was counted a single time. CDR3 region: CASSQTAANTGELFF. CDR3 coding DNA: TGCGCCAGCAGCCAAACAGCGGCGAACACCGGGGAGCTGTTTTTT. The chain has TRBV4-3 and TRBJ2-2, with a weak D call TRBD2 (5 bases). In germline, CDR1 is LGHNA, CDR2 YSLEER. V was shortened by 2 bases and J by 0 bases, with 7 bases between the two germline ends. The CDR3 contains 15 residues.

The rearrangement uses TRBV28 and TRBJ1-1; perhaps TRBD1 as D (6 bases). Germline CDR1 and CDR2: MDHEN and SYDVKM. The CDR3 consists of 15 residues. Trimming stripped 2 bases from V and 1 base from J, with 11 bases between. The CDR3 reads CASSLGGRKNTEAFF. The CDR3 coding sequence is TGTGCCAGCAGTTTAGGGGGCAGAAAGAACACTGAAGCTTTCTTT.

The rearrangement uses TRBV9 and TRBJ2-5; 11 bases agree with TRBD2. The junction had 1 base not matched to a gene; V was cut back by 3 bases and J by 3 bases. Germline V lookup: CDR1 SGDLS, CDR2 YYNGEE. The CDR3 has 14 amino acids. CDR3 nucleotides: TGTGCCAGCAGCGGGGGACTAGCGGAAGAGACCCAGTACTTC. Protein: CASSGGLAEETQYF.

The V gene is TRBV5-1, the J gene TRBJ2-5; 8 positions agree with TRBD2. Trimming took 2 bases from V and 4 from J; bases not matched to a gene: 7. CDR3 length equals 15 residues. Germline V gene lookup returns CDR1 SGHRS and CDR2 YFSETQ. In DNA form, the CDR3 reads TGCGCCAGCAGCTTCGCGGGGGGCTCCAGAGAGACCCAGTACTTC. This sequence encodes CASSFAGGSRETQYF.

This chain connects TRBV7-2 to TRBJ2-7; 10 bases map to TRBD1. Trimming cost V 3 bases and J 2 bases; bases outside gene matches: 4. Looked up from germline, CDR1 is SGHTA and CDR2 is FQGNSA. The CDR3 contains 15 residues. The CDR3 region has the DNA TGTGCCAGCAGCTTGACCGGGACAGGGGCCTACGAGCAGTACTTC. It is translated as CASSLTGTGAYEQYF.

The chain carries TRBV28 and TRBJ1-2, with unresolved D. V gave up 8 bases and J gave up 7 bases, with 14 bases separating them. This CDR3 is 12 amino acids long. CDR1 MDHEN and CDR2 SYDVKM come from the germline V gene. Here the CDR3 reads CASSGNRRGYTF. The CDR3 bases are TGTGCCAGCTCTGGCAACCGTCGTGGCTACACCTTC.

This chain links TRBV30 with TRBJ1-4, with D perhaps TRBD1 (6 bases). The CDR3 covers 15 residues. The ends were cut back, 2 bases at V and 5 bases at J, with 15 bases in the middle. The germline V gene encodes CDR1 GTSNPN and CDR2 SVGIG (reference sequence). Here the CDR3 reads CAWSPETGENEKLFF. CDR3 DNA sequence: TGTGCCTGGAGTCCTGAGACAGGCGAAAATGAAAAACTGTTTTTT.

This chain connects TRBV7-2 to TRBJ2-4; 10 positions agree with TRBD2. After removal of 5 bases from V and 5 bases from J, the junction contained 15 bases not matched to a gene. This CDR3 is 18 amino acids long. Germline V gene lookup returns CDR1 SGHTA and CDR2 FQGNSA. CDR3 sequence (DNA): TGTGCCAGCAGCCTTGGTACTAGCGGGGTACCAGGGGAAAACATTCAGTACTTC. Its protein product is CASSLGTSGVPGENIQYF. The whole variable domain, remainder taken from reference TRBV7-2 and TRBJ2-4, is GAGVSQSPSNKVTEKGKDVELRCDPISGHTALYWYRQSLGQGLEFLIYFQGNSAPDKSGLPSDRFSAERTGGSVSTLTIQRTQQEDSAVYLCASSLGTSGVPGENIQYFGAGTRLSVL.

This sequence joins TRBV19 and TRBJ1-4, with TRBD1 matching over 7 bases. Germline V gives CDR1 LNHDA, CDR2 SQIVND (reference sequence). V trimming: 6 bases; J trimming: 4 bases; junction bases outside the gene matches: 8. This CDR3 is 15 amino acids long. The CDR3 DNA reads TGTGCCAGTAGGGACCCGGGACAGTATAATGAAAAACTGTTTTTT. Its translation: CASRDPGQYNEKLFF.

The chain links TRBV14 to TRBJ1-1, with a possible D match to TRBD1 (5 bases). Trimming removed 5 bases at V and 1 base at J, with 17 bases between. The CDR3 covers 16 residues. Germline V gene lookup returns CDR1 SGHDN and CDR2 FVKESK. This CDR3 is CASSSRLGGANTEAFF. The CDR3 DNA reads as TGTGCCAGCAGCTCGCGTCTGGGGGGAGCGAACACTGAAGCTTTCTTT.